This T cell receptor (beta chain) emerged from a study of T cell responses to AZD1222 COVID-19 vaccine. Germline V lookup: CDR1 SGHRS, CDR2 YFSETQ. This CDR3 contains 14 residues. V shed 1 base and J shed 0 bases, with 5 bases lying between them. TCRdb's table, derived via immunoSEQ multiplex PCR, lists solely in-frame clones and lacks some. The sample lists about 110,000 clones, around 84% occurring once. The material was peripheral blood, obtained on day 0 of AZD1222 vaccination. V and J are TRBV5-1 and TRBJ1-3; no definite D call. The sequence came from an adult in good health. The CDR3 DNA sequence: TGCGCCAGCAGCTTGTCAGACTCTGGAAACACCATATATTTT. It encodes CASSLSDSGNTIYF.